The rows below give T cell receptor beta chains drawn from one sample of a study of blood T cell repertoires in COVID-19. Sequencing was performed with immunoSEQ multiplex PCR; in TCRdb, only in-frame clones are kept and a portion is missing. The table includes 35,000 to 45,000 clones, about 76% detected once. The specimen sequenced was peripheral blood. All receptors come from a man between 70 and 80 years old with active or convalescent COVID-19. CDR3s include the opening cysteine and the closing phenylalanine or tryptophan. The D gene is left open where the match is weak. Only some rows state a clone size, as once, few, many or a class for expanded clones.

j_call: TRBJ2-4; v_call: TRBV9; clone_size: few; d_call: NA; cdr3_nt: TGTGCCAGCAGCGTAGGACTAGCCAAAAACATTCAGTACTTC; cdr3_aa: CASSVGLAKNIQYF
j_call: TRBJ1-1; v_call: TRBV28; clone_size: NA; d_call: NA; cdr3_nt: TGTGCCAGCAGTTTAGATGCGGACTCGAACACTGAAGCTTTCTTT; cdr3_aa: CASSLDADSNTEAFF
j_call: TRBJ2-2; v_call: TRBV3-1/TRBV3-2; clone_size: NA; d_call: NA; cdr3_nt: TGTGCCAGCAGCCAAGAAAGCGGCTTCACCGGGGAGCTGTTTTTT; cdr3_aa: CASSQESGFTGELFF
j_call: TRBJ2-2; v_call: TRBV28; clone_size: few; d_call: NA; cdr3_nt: TGTGCCAGCCAGAGGCGCCCCAACACCGGGGAGCTGTTTTTT; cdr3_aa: CASQRRPNTGELFF
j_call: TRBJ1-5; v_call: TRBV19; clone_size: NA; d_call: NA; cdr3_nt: TGTGCCAGTAGTGCCCTCGGGGTAGGCAATCAGCCCCAGCATTTT; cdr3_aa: CASSALGVGNQPQHF
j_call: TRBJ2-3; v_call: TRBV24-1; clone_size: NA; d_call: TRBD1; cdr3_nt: TGTGCCACCAGTGATTTTACAGGGGGTAGCACAGATACGCAGTATTTT; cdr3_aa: CATSDFTGGSTDTQYF
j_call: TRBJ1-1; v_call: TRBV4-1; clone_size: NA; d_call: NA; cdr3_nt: TGCGCCAGCAGTTTTCAGCCGGGGGCGCTACGGGGAGGGCCGAACACTGAAGCTTTCTTT; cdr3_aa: CASSFQPGALRGGPNTEAFF
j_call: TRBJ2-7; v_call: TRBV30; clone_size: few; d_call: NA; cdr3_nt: TGTGCCTGGAGTGTACGACTATTCTACGAGCAGTACTTC; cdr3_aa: CAWSVRLFYEQYF
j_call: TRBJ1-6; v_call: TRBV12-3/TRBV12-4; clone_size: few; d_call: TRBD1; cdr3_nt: TGTGCCAGCGGCCGACAGGGGAATTCACCCCTCCACTTT; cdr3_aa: CASGRQGNSPLHF
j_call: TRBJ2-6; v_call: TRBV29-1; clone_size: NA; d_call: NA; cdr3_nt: TGCAGCGTACAGGAATCTGGGGCCAACGTCCTGACTTTC; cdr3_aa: CSVQESGANVLTF
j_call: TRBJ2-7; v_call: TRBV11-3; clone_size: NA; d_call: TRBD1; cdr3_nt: TGTGCCAGCAGCCACCCCGGGACAGGGGGCGATGAGCAGTACTTC; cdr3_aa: CASSHPGTGGDEQYF
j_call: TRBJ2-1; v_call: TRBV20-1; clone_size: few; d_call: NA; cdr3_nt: TGCAGTGCTAGTCAGGTGGGGGGGCCCTCCTACAATGAGCAGTTCTTC; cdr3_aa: CSASQVGGPSYNEQFF
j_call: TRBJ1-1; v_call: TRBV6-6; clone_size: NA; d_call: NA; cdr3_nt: TGTGCCAGCAAACGACAGGAACCCGAAGCTTTCTTT; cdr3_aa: CASKRQEPEAFF
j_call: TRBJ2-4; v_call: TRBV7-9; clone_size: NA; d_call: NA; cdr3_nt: TGTGCCACTTTGGGGGACAACGGAAACATTCAGTACTTC; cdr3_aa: CATLGDNGNIQYF
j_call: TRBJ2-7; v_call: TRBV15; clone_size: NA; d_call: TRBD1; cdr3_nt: TGTGCCACCAGCTCCTCGGACAGGTCGGGGCAGTACTTC; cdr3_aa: CATSSSDRSGQYF
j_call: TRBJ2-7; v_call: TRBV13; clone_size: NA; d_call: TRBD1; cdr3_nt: TGTGCCAGCAGCCAGGGGGAGCGCTACGAGCAGTACTTC; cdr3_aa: CASSQGERYEQYF
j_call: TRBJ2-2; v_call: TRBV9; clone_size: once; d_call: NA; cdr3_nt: TGTGCCAGCACGGGAGCGAACACCGGGGAGCTGTTTTTT; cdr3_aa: CASTGANTGELFF
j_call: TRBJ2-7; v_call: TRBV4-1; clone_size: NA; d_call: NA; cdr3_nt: TGCGCCAGCAGCCAAGGTCCAGGTTCTCCCCCTCAGTACTTC; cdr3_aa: CASSQGPGSPPQYF
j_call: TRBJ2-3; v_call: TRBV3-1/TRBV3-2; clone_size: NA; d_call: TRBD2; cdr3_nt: TGTGCCAGCAGCCAACCGGGACTAGGGACAGATACGCAGTATTTT; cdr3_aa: CASSQPGLGTDTQYF
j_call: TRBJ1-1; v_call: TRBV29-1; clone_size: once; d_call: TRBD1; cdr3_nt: TGCAGCGCAGGACAGGGGGACACTGAAGCTTTCTTT; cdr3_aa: CSAGQGDTEAFF
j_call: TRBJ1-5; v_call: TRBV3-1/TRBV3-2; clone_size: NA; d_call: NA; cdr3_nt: TGTGCCAGCAGCCATACAGGGAATCAGCCCCAGCATTTT; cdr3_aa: CASSHTGNQPQHF
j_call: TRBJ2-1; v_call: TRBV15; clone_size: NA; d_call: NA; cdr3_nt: TGTGCCACCAGCAGAGACAGTGAGCAGTTCTTC; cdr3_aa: CATSRDSEQFF
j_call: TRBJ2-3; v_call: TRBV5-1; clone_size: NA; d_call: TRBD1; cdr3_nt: TGCGCCAGCAGACGAAGAACCGGGACAGAGAGCACAGATACGCAGTATTTT; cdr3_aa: CASRRRTGTESTDTQYF
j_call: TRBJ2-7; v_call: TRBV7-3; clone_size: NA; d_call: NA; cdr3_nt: TGTGCCAGCAGCTTAATTACGACTTCTGAGCAGTACTTC; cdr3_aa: CASSLITTSEQYF
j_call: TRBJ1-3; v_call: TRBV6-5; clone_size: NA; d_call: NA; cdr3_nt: TGTGCCAGCCGGGTGCCTGGAAACACCATATATTTT; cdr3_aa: CASRVPGNTIYF
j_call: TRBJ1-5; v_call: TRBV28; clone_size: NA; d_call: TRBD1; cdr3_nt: TGTGCCAGCACCGATTTCGGGCAGGGGGAACAGCCCCAGCATTTT; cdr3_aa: CASTDFGQGEQPQHF
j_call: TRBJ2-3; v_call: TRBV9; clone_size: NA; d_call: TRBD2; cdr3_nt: TGTGCCAGCAGCGTAGAGGCTAGCGGGGGGCCAGCGGATACGCAGTATTTT; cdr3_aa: CASSVEASGGPADTQYF
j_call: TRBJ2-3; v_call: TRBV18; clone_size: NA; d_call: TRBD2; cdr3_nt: TGTGCCAGCTCACCACCGAACGGGGGGGAGACAGATACGCAGTATTTT; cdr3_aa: CASSPPNGGETDTQYF
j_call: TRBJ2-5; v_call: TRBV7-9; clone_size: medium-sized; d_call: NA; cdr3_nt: TGTGCCAGCAGCTTACCGACGGGTCAAGAGACCCAGTACTTC; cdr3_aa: CASSLPTGQETQYF
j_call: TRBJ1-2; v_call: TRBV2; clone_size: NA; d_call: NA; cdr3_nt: TGTGCCAGCAGTTACGACAGCACTAACTATGGCTACACCTTC; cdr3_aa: CASSYDSTNYGYTF
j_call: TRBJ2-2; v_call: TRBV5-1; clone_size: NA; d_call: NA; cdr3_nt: TGCGCCAGCAGCTGGGGGACTGCGAACACCGGGGAGCTGTTTTTT; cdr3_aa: CASSWGTANTGELFF
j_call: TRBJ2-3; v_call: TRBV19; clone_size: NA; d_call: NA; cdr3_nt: TGTGCCAGTAGTCTGACAGGGAGGTCAGATACGCAGTATTTT; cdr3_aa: CASSLTGRSDTQYF
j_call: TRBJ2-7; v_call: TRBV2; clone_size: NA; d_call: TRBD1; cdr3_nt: TGTGCCAGCAGGGGACAGGGAATCAACGAGCAGTACTTC; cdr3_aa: CASRGQGINEQYF
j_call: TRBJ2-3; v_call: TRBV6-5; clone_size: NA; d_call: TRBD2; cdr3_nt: TGTGCCAGCAGAGTAGCGGGGGGGTATCCAGATACGCAGTATTTT; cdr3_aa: CASRVAGGYPDTQYF
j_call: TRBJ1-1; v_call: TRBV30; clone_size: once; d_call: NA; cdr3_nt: TGTGCCTGGGCTCCGGACACTGAAGCTTTCTTT; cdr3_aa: CAWAPDTEAFF
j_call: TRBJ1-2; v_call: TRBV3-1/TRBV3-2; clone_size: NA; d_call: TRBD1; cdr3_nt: TGTGCCAGCAGCGGGGCCCTCCGGGACAGCGATGGCTACACCTTC; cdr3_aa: CASSGALRDSDGYTF
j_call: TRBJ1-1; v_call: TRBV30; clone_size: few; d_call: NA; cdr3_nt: TGTGCCTGGAGTGCTATCTCGACAGCCCAAGCTTTCTTT; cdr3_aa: CAWSAISTAQAFF
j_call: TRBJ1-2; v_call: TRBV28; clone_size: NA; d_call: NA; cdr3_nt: TGTGCCAGCAGTATCAACAGGGATTATGGCTACACCTTC; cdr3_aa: CASSINRDYGYTF
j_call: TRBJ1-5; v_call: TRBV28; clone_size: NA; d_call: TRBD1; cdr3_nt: TGTGCCAGCAGTTTCAACGGACAGGGCAATCAGCCCCAGCATTTT; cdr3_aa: CASSFNGQGNQPQHF
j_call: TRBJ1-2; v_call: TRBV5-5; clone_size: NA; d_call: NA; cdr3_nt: TGTGCCAGCAGCTTGGTTTCGGGAAATGATGGCTACACCTTC; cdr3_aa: CASSLVSGNDGYTF
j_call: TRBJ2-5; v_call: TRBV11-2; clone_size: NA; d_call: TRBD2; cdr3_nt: TGTGCCAGCAGTCTCGGACTAGCCCAAGAGACCCAGTACTTC; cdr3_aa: CASSLGLAQETQYF
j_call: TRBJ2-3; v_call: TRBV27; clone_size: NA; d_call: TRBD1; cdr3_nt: TGTGCCAGCAGCCCTGGGACAGGGTTCATGGATACGCAGTATTTT; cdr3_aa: CASSPGTGFMDTQYF